What follows are 23 T cell receptor beta chains derived from one specimen sequenced in a study of cytomegalovirus exposure and HLA in healthy donors. PCR employed 60 Vbeta and 13 Jbeta primers. The table came from immunoSEQ multiplex PCR; TCRdb's copy has only in-frame clones and leaves some out. The sample records around 180,000 clones, just under 80% being singletons. Material: PBMCs. These receptors were obtained from a woman in her twenties or thirties in good health and CMV-seropositive.

The chain combines TRBV27 with TRBJ2-1; no reliable D call. The CDR3 spans 14 residues. In germline, CDR1 is MNHEY, CDR2 SMNVEV (reference sequence). With 8 bases removed from V and 0 bases from J, the gap between germline ends came to 11 bases. CDR3: CASRLPSSYNEQFF. As DNA, the CDR3 is TGTGCCAGCCGCCTACCGAGCTCCTACAATGAGCAGTTCTTC.

The chain carries TRBV6-5 and TRBJ2-1; the D gene is possibly TRBD2 (6 bases). Germline V gene data show CDR1 as MNHEY and CDR2 as SVGAGI. Trimming cost V 9 bases and J 0 bases, with 12 bases left between them. There are 14 residues in the CDR3. CDR3 region: CASQRVSSYNEQFF. In nucleotides, the CDR3 is TGTGCCAGTCAGCGGGTCAGCTCCTACAATGAGCAGTTCTTC.

This clone was picked up a small number of times. The V gene is TRBV18, the J gene TRBJ1-1; D remains ambiguous. V shed 3 bases and J shed 4 bases, with 6 bases lying between them. The CDR3 consists of 12 residues. The germline gives CDR1 KGHSH, CDR2 LQKENI. The CDR3 here is CASSPEVTEAFF. CDR3 nucleotide sequence: TGTGCCAGCTCACCGGAGGTCACTGAAGCTTTCTTT. The full variable domain, completed using reference TRBV18 and TRBJ1-1, is NAGVMQNPRHLVRRRGQEARLRCSPMKGHSHVYWYRQLPEEGLKFMVYLQKENIIDESGMPKERFSAEFPKEGPSILRIQQVVRGDSAAYFCASSPEVTEAFFGQGTRLTVV.

This clone was observed once. The J gene is TRBJ1-2, the V gene TRBV5-1; possibly TRBD1 for D (6 bases). CDR1 and CDR2 from the germline V gene are SGHRS and YFSETQ. The CDR3 covers 13 residues. V was clipped by 7 bases and J by 2 bases, with 12 bases between them. The CDR3: CASGRGGNYGYTF. The CDR3 DNA reads TGCGCCAGCGGTCGGGGGGGCAACTATGGCTACACCTTC.

The V and J genes are TRBV5-1 and TRBJ1-1; 8 bases align to TRBD1. CDR1 SGHRS and CDR2 YFSETQ come from the germline V gene. The junction had 13 bases not matched to a gene; V was cut back by 7 bases and J by 5 bases. There are 15 residues in the CDR3. This chain's CDR3 is CASGEQSGGLTEAFF. The CDR3 DNA follows: TGCGCCAGCGGGGAGCAGTCAGGGGGCCTTACTGAAGCTTTCTTT.

The CDR3: CASRRSGDSTGELFF. CDR3 bases: TGTGCCAGCAGGCGAAGCGGGGACTCCACCGGGGAGCTGTTTTTT. The rearrangement joins TRBV6-4 to TRBJ2-2, with 7 bases aligning to TRBD2. Germline trimming cut 6 bases from V and 4 bases from J; bases unmatched to any gene: 8. The CDR3 has 15 amino acids. Germline V gives CDR1 MRHNA, CDR2 SNTAGT.

The V gene is TRBV6-1, the J gene TRBJ1-2; the D gene is possibly TRBD1 (6 bases). Germline V gene lookup returns CDR1 MNHNS and CDR2 SASEGT. The CDR3 runs 14 residues. The V end was cut by 3 bases, the J end by 4 bases, with 12 bases between. The CDR3 nucleotides are TGTGCCAGCAGTGAGTTGACAGGAGGCTATGGCTACACCTTC. Amino acid sequence: CASSELTGGYGYTF.

The chain links TRBV27 to TRBJ2-7, with D possibly matching TRBD2 (7 bases). Germline values: CDR1 MNHEY, CDR2 SMNVEV (reference sequence). CDR3 length: 15 residues. The V gene lost 2 bases and the J gene lost 1 base, with 12 bases spanning the gap. This chain's CDR3 is CASSLGRGGSYEQYF. CDR3 bases: TGTGCCAGCAGTTTAGGTAGGGGGGGGTCCTACGAGCAGTACTTC.

This clone was seen a few times. The chain recombines TRBV27 with TRBJ1-2; a weak D match, TRBD1 (6 bases). V was cut by 8 bases and J by 2 bases, with 12 bases left in between. CDR1 MNHEY and CDR2 SMNVEV come from the germline V gene (reference sequence). The CDR3 has 13 residues. The CDR3 is CASAFGQNYGYTF. The CDR3 nucleotides read TGTGCCAGCGCTTTCGGACAGAACTATGGCTACACCTTC.

A few counts support this clone. This chain links TRBV5-1 with TRBJ2-7, with 14 bases lining up with TRBD2. This CDR3 contains 17 residues. Trimming at V came to 2 bases and at J to 2 bases, leaving 6 bases not matched to a gene. The germline V gene encodes CDR1 SGHRS and CDR2 YFSETQ. CDR3: CASSLLTSGRVAYEQYF. CDR3 bases: TGCGCCAGCAGCTTACTGACTAGCGGGAGGGTGGCCTACGAGCAGTACTTC.

This clone showed up just once. The chain recombines TRBV2 with TRBJ1-5, with D hard to call. Deletions cut 10 bases from V and 1 base from J, with 17 bases between. CDR1 and CDR2 (germline): SNHLY, FYNNEI. The CDR3 is 15 amino acids. The chain's CDR3 is CATGGGRGSNQPQHF. CDR3 DNA sequence: TGTGCCACCGGAGGAGGGAGAGGAAGCAATCAGCCCCAGCATTTT. Combining the CDR3 with reference TRBV2 and TRBJ1-5 gives the whole variable domain EPEVTQTPSHQVTQMGQEVILRCVPISNHLYFYWYRQILGQKVEFLVSFYNNEISEKSEIFDDQFSVERPDGSNFTLKIRSTKLEDSAMYFCATGGGRGSNQPQHFGDGTRLSIL.

The CDR3 DNA is TGTGCCAGCAGTGGAGGTCGGGGAGGCAATCAGCCCCAGCATTTT. Protein: CASSGGRGGNQPQHF. V usage is TRBV2 and J usage is TRBJ1-5, with D hard to call. CDR3 length: 15 amino acids. V gave up 4 bases and J gave up 2 bases, with 12 bases separating them. CDR1 SNHLY and CDR2 FYNNEI come from the germline V gene.

V gene TRBV18 combines with J gene TRBJ1-5; 8 nucleotides match TRBD1. This CDR3 has 17 amino acids. V was pared by 6 bases and J by 0 bases, with 10 bases of the junction left unmatched. CDR1 is KGHSH and CDR2 is LQKENI in the germline V gene. The CDR3 here is CASSLRGQAPSNQPQHF. CDR3 sequence (DNA): TGTGCCAGCTCCCTCAGGGGGCAGGCCCCTAGCAATCAGCCCCAGCATTTT. Full variable domain (remainder filled in from reference TRBV18 and TRBJ1-5): NAGVMQNPRHLVRRRGQEARLRCSPMKGHSHVYWYRQLPEEGLKFMVYLQKENIIDESGMPKERFSAEFPKEGPSILRIQQVVRGDSAAYFCASSLRGQAPSNQPQHFGDGTRLSIL.

Only one count was recorded for this clone. The chain employs TRBV7-2 and TRBJ1-2; possibly TRBD1 for D (5 bases). CDR1 and CDR2 from the germline V gene are SGHTA and FQGNSA. Trimming took 5 bases from V and 7 from J, leaving 20 bases between them. The CDR3 runs to 15 residues. The DNA of the CDR3 is TGTGCCAGCAGCACGAGTCTGGGAGGGGCGCTTGGCTACACCTTC. Residues: CASSTSLGGALGYTF.

This chain links TRBV2 with TRBJ2-3; the match to TRBD2 covers 9 bases. Germline lookup yields CDR1 SNHLY and CDR2 FYNNEI. The CDR3 totals 15 residues. V lost 6 bases and J lost 6; bases outside the gene matches: 10. As DNA, the CDR3 is TGTGCCAGCAGCGACGGCGGGGGGGCCCGTGATACGCAGTATTTT. It yields the protein CASSDGGGARDTQYF.

This clone occurred once. The chain joins TRBV19 to TRBJ1-5; 7 bases agree with TRBD1. Unmatched junction bases numbered 15, after V lost 7 bases and J lost 0 bases. Germline CDR1 is LNHDA and CDR2 is SQIVND (reference sequence). The CDR3 runs 18 residues. The CDR3 coding sequence is TGTGCCAGTACCCACAGGGGTTCCCAGGTGTATAGCAATCAGCCCCAGCATTTT. The encoded protein is CASTHRGSQVYSNQPQHF.

The J gene is TRBJ2-5, the V gene TRBV5-1, with 11 nucleotides matching TRBD1. The germline V gene encodes CDR1 SGHRS and CDR2 YFSETQ. CDR3 size: 16 residues. The junction had 10 bases not matched to a gene; V was cut back by 4 bases and J by 5 bases. The CDR3 bases are TGCGCCAGCAGCACCGGGACAGGGGGTCCGGGTGAGACCCAGTACTTC. It is translated as CASSTGTGGPGETQYF.

V gene TRBV5-1 combines with J gene TRBJ2-7; 9 bases align to TRBD1. The CDR3 consists of 15 residues. The V gene's germline CDR1 is SGHRS and CDR2 YFSETQ. J gave up 2 bases and V 5 bases, and 8 bases lay outside the gene matches. This chain's CDR3 is CASRLTGTGPYEQYF. The CDR3 DNA reads as TGCGCCAGCAGATTAACCGGGACAGGGCCCTACGAGCAGTACTTC.

The chain combines TRBV2 with TRBJ2-7, with 9 nucleotides matching TRBD1. This CDR3 has 15 amino acids. Germline V gene data show CDR1 as SNHLY and CDR2 as FYNNEI. The ends lost 6 bases at V and 5 bases at J; junction bases unmatched: 11. CDR3 coding DNA: TGTGCCAGCAGGTACGGGACAGGGTTGTCGAACGAGCAGTACTTC. Translating it yields CASRYGTGLSNEQYF. Full variable domain (remainder filled in from reference TRBV2 and TRBJ2-7): EPEVTQTPSHQVTQMGQEVILRCVPISNHLYFYWYRQILGQKVEFLVSFYNNEISEKSEIFDDQFSVERPDGSNFTLKIRSTKLEDSAMYFCASRYGTGLSNEQYFGPGTRLTVT.

CDR3 nucleotides: TGTGCCAGCAGCCCCGGTTCCAGCGCCAAGGAGCAGTACTTC. This encodes CASSPGSSAKEQYF. The J gene is TRBJ2-7, the V gene TRBV7-2; D remains unclear. The germline V gene encodes CDR1 SGHTA and CDR2 FQGNSA. V lost 5 bases and J 7 bases, leaving 18 bases between the germline ends. The CDR3 has 14 residues.

The gene calls are TRBV6-5 and TRBJ1-1, with 9 bases aligning to TRBD1. The CDR3 is made up of 13 amino acids. CDR1 MNHEY and CDR2 SVGAGI come from the germline V gene. Trimming took 2 bases from V and 11 from J; bases not matched to a gene: 6. The CDR3 nucleotides are TGTGCCAGCAGTTACAGCGGGACAGGGCCCGCTTTCTTT. Translating it yields CASSYSGTGPAFF.

The J gene is TRBJ2-1, the V gene TRBV10-2; D possibly corresponds to TRBD2 (6 bases). V was shortened by 6 bases and J by 0 bases, with 18 bases between the two germline ends. The CDR3 contains 17 residues. The germline V gene has CDR1 WSHSY and CDR2 SAAADI. CDR3 in amino acids: CASSLARAGTSYNEQFF. For the CDR3, the DNA is TGCGCCAGCAGCCTAGCGAGGGCAGGGACCTCCTACAATGAGCAGTTCTTC.

This clone was counted a single time. The genes are TRBV28 and TRBJ1-4; D not resolved. Between the trimmed V and J ends, which lost 3 bases and 7 bases, there was a span of 12 bases. Germline V CDR1 and CDR2: MDHEN, SYDVKM. The CDR3 is 14 amino acids. The CDR3 sequence is CASSLSGSAEKLFF. The CDR3 nucleotides are TGTGCCAGCAGTTTGAGCGGCTCAGCTGAAAAACTGTTTTTT.